Below, one T cell receptor beta chain is given with its context. These data are taken from a study of T cell changes during pregnancy in multiple sclerosis. Between the trimmed V and J ends, which lost 4 bases and 5 bases, there was a span of 15 bases. In germline, CDR1 is SGDLS, CDR2 YYNGEE. The CDR3 extends over 14 amino acids. Sequenced by immunoSEQ multiplex PCR; TCRdb stores in-frame clones only, minus some. The data contain about 64,000 clones, 96% of them singletons. This chain links TRBV9 with TRBJ1-2; no clear D gene. Sequencing was performed on CD8+ T cells from peripheral blood mononuclear cells, taken after pregnancy. The receptor comes from a female donor with multiple sclerosis, enrolled in a pregnancy study. The CDR3 region is CASSSIGSGYGYTF. CDR3 DNA: TGTGCCAGCAGCAGTATCGGGTCGGGGTATGGCTACACCTTC.